This T cell receptor (beta chain) was observed in a study of blood T cell repertoires in COVID-19 (dated by TCRdb to the early 2020s). Regarding the complete study: Collaborator samples came from the United States, Italy and Spain and covered acute and convalescent phases of COVID-19. The material from the prospective study consisted of cDNA or gDNA derived from T cells, B-cell-depleted T cells, or PBMCs. The dataset comprised deeply sampled blood TCRbeta repertoires from subjects exposed to, actively infected with, or recovered from COVID-19. The repertoires were released in a freely available public database intended as a resource for research on the immune response to SARS-CoV-2. Samples were obtained from the ongoing ImmuneRACE study (first 160 participants) and from approximately 1,200 subjects provided by 6 global collaborators. Nearly every sample came with metadata listing a de-identified subject ID, COVID-19 status, age in years and sex. HLA class I and class II types, where available, came from metadata supplied by the sample provider rather than from assay-based typing. What the authors observed across the whole study: The quantity of clinical and demographic metadata differed by source and by participant and was supplied without curation.

This clone has a handful of counts. Its cognate antigen has yet to be identified. Base qualities are not recorded, but no much larger clone differs from it by a single base. The immunoSEQ Assay, a bias-controlled multiplex PCR, was used to amplify TCRbeta CDR3 regions from genomic DNA. The authors' analysis ran thus. The number of nucleated cells in each sample was estimated from the amplification of reference gene primers within the assay. To quantify the absolute abundance of each unique TCRbeta CDR3 rearrangement, sequence reads were collapsed and filtered. For each sample, productive Simpson clonality was calculated as the square root of Simpson's diversity index across productive rearrangements. Entries here come from immuneACCESS through TCRdb and include only in-frame sequences with V and J called. Some clones fail to appear in such tables; in the studies checked, an unresolved V gene covers under half of the shortfall, and the cause of the remainder is unknown. The V and J calls and clone size are taken from that table; D and trimming were inferred from the DNA. The sample table holds some 89,000 clones, of which approximately 90% were seen once. The ten largest clones capture 1.5% to 2% of the sample.

The collaborating institutions used their own protocols to collect whole blood in K2EDTA tubes. For TCRbeta analysis, collaborators shipped samples in one of three forms: frozen whole blood, isolated PBMCs, or DNA extracted from either of those sample types. V has 1 base trimmed and J has 6 bases trimmed; junction bases matching no gene number 3. From the cysteine through the phenylalanine, the CDR3 covers 13 amino acids. The kept DNA is CDR3 alone, 39 bases in frame from the first base. The germline V gene (reference sequence) supplies CDR1 GTSNPN and CDR2 SVGIG. Recombination connected TRBV30 to TRBJ1-1; 9 bases in between match TRBD1. Specimen: peripheral blood. The clonotype originates from a man in his 60s with acute or convalescent COVID-19. This receptor has the CDR3 CAWSGGTGSEAFF. The nucleotides are TGTGCCTGGAGTGGAGGGACAGGGTCTGAAGCTTTCTTT.